This T cell receptor (beta chain) appears in the sequencing data of a study of cytomegalovirus exposure and HLA in healthy donors. General observations from the study: Previously analyzed data showed that most TCR beta V segments were productive at a frequency of about 87% or about 30%.

PCR involved 60 Vbeta and 13 Jbeta primers. Produced via immunoSEQ multiplex PCR; TCRdb's table is partial and in-frame only. The table records 80,000 to 100,000 clones, under 80% of them present only once. With V trimmed by 3 bases and J by 1 base, 4 bases remained unmatched. The germline CDR1 and CDR2 sequences are SNHLY and FYNNEI. The CDR3 covers 16 residues. Details on this clone: Its antigen is undetermined.

This TCR came from a man younger than 45 in good health and CMV-seropositive. Sequencing was carried out using PBMCs. The chain employs TRBV2 and TRBJ1-1, with TRBD1 identical over 11 bases. The CDR3 here is CASSERTGGGNTEAFF. CDR3 in DNA: TGTGCCAGCAGTGAGAGGACAGGGGGCGGGAACACTGAAGCTTTCTTT.